The clone carrying this T cell receptor (beta chain) was counted only a few times. The antigen remains unidentified. This sample was included in a study of cytomegalovirus exposure and HLA in healthy donors. Overall study findings and caveats: The listing of 150 to 200 TCR beta chains classed them as cytomegalovirus-associated.

There are 17 residues in the CDR3. V was clipped by 0 bases and J by 3 bases; unmatched bases: 8. The germline CDR1 and CDR2 sequences are SGDLS and YYNGEE. Primers: 60 Vbeta forward and 13 Jbeta reverse. Libraries were prepared by immunoSEQ multiplex PCR; TCRdb keeps only in-frame clonotypes and omits some of them. The table lists approximately 110,000 clones, just under 80% of them singletons. Sequenced material: PBMCs. The rearrangement joins TRBV9 to TRBJ2-3, with 9 bases lining up with TRBD2. This sequence originates from a male donor in good health and CMV-seronegative. CDR3 loop: CASSVGGSGSPTDTQYF. For the CDR3, the DNA is TGTGCCAGCAGCGTAGGAGGTAGCGGGAGTCCTACAGATACGCAGTATTTT.